One and the same sample provided the 22 T cell receptor beta chains below, sequenced in a study of shared clonotypes between healthy human individuals. Data came from immunoSEQ multiplex PCR; TCRdb stores just in-frame clones and leaves some out. The repertoire has just over 2,000,000 clones, over 85% of them found once; the top ten carry around 0.13%. Sequencing was carried out using naive CD4+ T cells sorted from blood. Described subset: CD45RA+ positively selected. The receptors derive from a man aged 18-30 years in good health.

The chain joins TRBV10-3 to TRBJ1-5; perhaps TRBD1 as D (5 bases). In germline, CDR1 is ENHRY, CDR2 SYGVKD. The CDR3 length is 14 residues. V lost 5 bases, J lost 7 bases, and 15 bases lay in between. CDR3 sequence: CAISQKEGYQPQHF. The CDR3 coding sequence is TGTGCCATCAGTCAGAAGGAGGGGTACCAGCCCCAGCATTTT.

The genes are TRBV4-2 and TRBJ1-6; TRBD1 might be the D (6 bases). V was trimmed by 1 base and J by 8 bases, leaving 15 bases between them. The CDR3 covers 16 residues. The germline V gene encodes CDR1 LGHNA and CDR2 YNFKEQ. CDR3 amino acids: CASSQAGTGADSPLHF. The DNA for the CDR3 is TGTGCCAGCAGCCAAGCGGGGACGGGGGCGGATTCACCCCTCCACTTT.

The chain uses TRBV7-2 and TRBJ2-7; 10 bases map to TRBD1. Germline values: CDR1 SGHTA, CDR2 FQGNSA. The CDR3 runs to 15 residues. The V segment lost 6 bases and the J segment 4 bases; nucleotides outside the gene matches: 9. The CDR3 sequence is CTSSAKDRGTYEQYF. CDR3 coding DNA: TGTACCAGCAGTGCCAAGGACAGGGGGACATACGAGCAGTACTTC.

The CDR3 reads CASSPRTGLYEQYF. The CDR3 DNA is TGTGCCAGCAGCCCCCGGACAGGGCTCTACGAGCAGTACTTC. The gene calls are TRBV5-6 and TRBJ2-7, with 8 bases identical to TRBD1. The CDR3 loop spans 14 amino acids. CDR1 and CDR2 from the germline V gene are SGHDT and YYEEEE. Trimming at V came to 4 bases and at J to 3 bases, leaving 6 bases not matched to a gene. Full variable domain (rest looked up from reference TRBV5-6 and TRBJ2-7): DAGVTQSPTHLIKTRGQQVTLRCSPKSGHDTVSWYQQALGQGPQFIFQYYEEEERQRGNFPDRFSGHQFPNYSSELNVNALLLGDSALYLCASSPRTGLYEQYFGPGTRLTVT.

Worth noting for this clone: In the same sample, other DNA sequences code for this CDR3. This chain joins TRBV6-6 and TRBJ2-3; 9 bases are shared with TRBD2. The length of the CDR3 is 16 residues. Trimming cost V 2 bases and J 0 bases; bases outside gene matches: 3. Germline V gene data show CDR1 as MNHNY and CDR2 as SVGAGI (reference sequence). CDR3 loop: CASSYRTSGSTDTQYF. The CDR3 bases are TGTGCCAGCAGTTACCGTACTAGCGGGAGCACAGATACGCAGTATTTT.

V and J are TRBV30 and TRBJ1-1, with D maybe TRBD1 (5 bases). CDR1 GTSNPN and CDR2 SVGIG come from the germline V gene (reference sequence). This CDR3 has 12 amino acids. Trimming took 3 bases from V and 7 from J, leaving 12 bases between them. The CDR3 bases are TGTGCCTGGAGCCGGGGCATAGGTGAAGCTTTCTTT. The encoded protein is CAWSRGIGEAFF.

The V gene is TRBV7-2, the J gene TRBJ1-1, with D tentatively TRBD1 (6 bases). Per germline, CDR1 SGHTA and CDR2 FQGNSA. This CDR3 has 14 residues. V shed 3 bases and J shed 5 bases, with 13 bases lying between them. Here the CDR3 reads CASSFQGRGTEAFF. The CDR3 coding sequence is TGTGCCAGCAGCTTCCAGGGCAGGGGTACTGAAGCTTTCTTT.

V is TRBV5-3 and J is TRBJ2-5, with TRBD2 as a possible D gene (6 bases). TRBV5-3 carries the ORF label, with uncertain function. V was pared by 3 bases and J by 2 bases, with 20 bases between. The CDR3 extends over 17 amino acids. DNA of the CDR3: TGTGCCAGAAGCTGGACCGGAGGGGCAGAAATACAAGAGACCCAGTACTTC. It is translated as CARSWTGGAEIQETQYF.

The chain is built from TRBV30 and TRBJ1-5, with D possibly being TRBD1 (6 bases). CDR1 and CDR2 (germline): GTSNPN, SVGIG (reference sequence). The CDR3 extends over 14 amino acids. V dropped 7 bases and J dropped 2 bases, with 15 bases sitting between them. The CDR3: CAFRGNSGNQPQHF. The CDR3 nucleotides are TGTGCCTTCAGGGGAAACAGTGGCAATCAGCCCCAGCATTTT.

The chain employs TRBV12-5 and TRBJ2-7; the D call may be TRBD1 or TRBD2 (5 bases each). The length of the CDR3 is 15 residues. The V end lost 3 bases, the J end lost 2 bases, and 14 bases lay between the germline ends. CDR1 is LGHNT and CDR2 is FRNRAP in the germline V gene. The CDR3 bases are TGTGCTAGTGGTTTCCCCCGGGGCGGAACCTACGAGCAGTACTTC. Protein sequence: CASGFPRGGTYEQYF.

The V and J genes are TRBV10-1 and TRBJ2-3, with 8 bases lining up with TRBD1. The CDR3 sequence is 17 residues long. With V trimmed by 4 bases and J by 0 bases, 9 bases remained unmatched. Germline CDR1 is WNHNN and CDR2 is SYGVQD (reference sequence). The CDR3 sequence: CASSGPGTGASTDTQYF. The CDR3 coding sequence is TGCGCCAGCAGTGGACCAGGGACAGGCGCTAGCACAGATACGCAGTATTTT.

To note about this clone: This CDR3 is also generated by other DNA sequences in the sample. The chain couples TRBV7-9 to TRBJ2-3; unclear D gene. The CDR3 consists of 11 residues. The V gene's germline CDR1 is SEHNR and CDR2 FQNEAQ (reference sequence). V lost 5 bases, J lost 1 base, and 1 base lay in between. The CDR3: CASSRTDTQYF. The CDR3 nucleotides read TGTGCCAGCAGCCGCACAGATACGCAGTATTTT. The whole variable domain, remainder taken from reference TRBV7-9 and TRBJ2-3, is DTGVSQNPRHKITKRGQNVTFRCDPISEHNRLYWYRQTLGQGPEFLTYFQNEAQLEKSRLLSDRFSAERPKGSFSTLEIQRTEQGDSAMYLCASSRTDTQYFGPGTRLTVL.

The chain is built from TRBV7-9 and TRBJ2-3; 8 bases agree with TRBD2. V lost 6 bases and J lost 4; bases outside the gene matches: 12. CDR1 SEHNR and CDR2 FQNEAQ come from the germline V gene (reference sequence). The CDR3 loop spans 16 amino acids. DNA for the CDR3: TGTGCCAGCAGTCCCCTGGCGGGAGGAATCGCAGATACGCAGTATTTT. This encodes CASSPLAGGIADTQYF. The complete variable domain, with remaining parts taken from reference TRBV7-9 and TRBJ2-3, reads DTGVSQNPRHKITKRGQNVTFRCDPISEHNRLYWYRQTLGQGPEFLTYFQNEAQLEKSRLLSDRFSAERPKGSFSTLEIQRTEQGDSAMYLCASSPLAGGIADTQYFGPGTRLTVL.

The chain links TRBV5-1 to TRBJ1-6; 9 bases map to TRBD1. The V gene end was trimmed by 4 bases and the J gene end by 6 bases; junction bases not matched to a gene: 8. Germline V gives CDR1 SGHRS, CDR2 YFSETQ. This CDR3 has 16 residues. The CDR3 sequence: CASSTAPGQGNSPLHF. The CDR3 DNA follows: TGCGCCAGCAGCACCGCACCGGGACAGGGTAATTCACCCCTCCACTTT.

This clone is a singleton in its sample. The chain couples TRBV19 to TRBJ1-3, with D unclear. Trimming shortened V by 6 bases and J by 0 bases, and 12 bases separated the two germline ends. The CDR3 is 15 amino acids. CDR1 is LNHDA, CDR2 SQIVND, per germline (reference sequence). CDR3 sequence (DNA): TGTGCCAGTAGCCCCGTCGACAACTCTGGAAACACCATATATTTT. As protein: CASSPVDNSGNTIYF. Together with reference TRBV19 and TRBJ1-3, the CDR3 gives the full variable domain: DGGITQSPKYLFRKEGQNVTLSCEQNLNHDAMYWYRQDPGQGLRLIYYSQIVNDFQKGDIAEGYSVSREKKESFPLTVTSAQKNPTAFYLCASSPVDNSGNTIYFGEGSWLTVV.

This clone showed up just once. The CDR3, as DNA: TGTGCCAGCAGGCCCACGGGACAGACGAACACTGAAGCTTTCTTT. This gives the protein CASRPTGQTNTEAFF. V and J are TRBV6-5 and TRBJ1-1, with 7 nucleotides matching TRBD1. Germline CDR1 reads MNHEY; CDR2 reads SVGAGI. The CDR3 spans 15 residues. Unmatched junction bases numbered 8, after V lost 6 bases and J lost 1 base.

Of note for this clone: The sample contains more than one DNA sequence encoding this CDR3. The chain couples TRBV11-2 to TRBJ2-7; D not resolved. The V gene lost 5 bases and the J gene lost 4 bases, with 6 bases spanning the gap. The germline gives CDR1 SGHAT, CDR2 FQNNGV. CDR3 length equals 11 residues. CDR3 bases: TGTGCCAGCAGCCCTTTTTACGAGCAGTACTTC. This gives the protein CASSPFYEQYF. The variable domain in full, completed from reference TRBV11-2 and TRBJ2-7, reads EAGVAQSPRYKIIEKRQSVAFWCNPISGHATLYWYQQILGQGPKLLIQFQNNGVVDDSQLPKDRFSAERLKGVDSTLKIQPAKLEDSAVYLCASSPFYEQYFGPGTRLTVT.

This clone was recorded once. At the DNA level, this CDR3 is encoded by other sequences in the same sample as well. This chain links TRBV4-3 with TRBJ2-1; D is uncertain. V was shortened by 1 base and J by 0 bases, with 7 bases between the two germline ends. This CDR3 comprises 15 residues. Looked up from germline, CDR1 is LGHNA and CDR2 is YSLEER. The CDR3 nucleotides are TGCGCCAGCAGCCAAGGGGCTGTCTCCTACAATGAGCAGTTCTTC. It specifies CASSQGAVSYNEQFF.

In DNA form, the CDR3 reads TGCACCAGCAGCCACGGATGCACCGGGGAGCTGTTTTTT. It encodes CTSSHGCTGELFF. J is TRBJ2-2 and V is TRBV1. TRBV1 is reported as a pseudogene. The CDR3 sequence is 13 residues long.

This chain uses TRBV6-6 with TRBJ2-3; 7 bases match TRBD1. V lost 7 bases, J lost 5 bases, and 6 bases stayed unmatched. The CDR3 consists of 13 residues. Germline CDR1 is MNHNY and CDR2 is SVGAGI (reference sequence). CDR3: CASILQGRDTQYF. The CDR3 region has the DNA TGTGCCAGCATTTTACAGGGGAGAGATACGCAGTATTTT.

To note about this clone: The same CDR3 can be traced to other DNA sequences in this sample. V usage is TRBV27 and J usage is TRBJ1-4; the match to TRBD1 covers 9 bases. The CDR3 spans 14 residues. Germline loops: CDR1 MNHEY, CDR2 SMNVEV (reference sequence). After removal of 6 bases from V and 5 bases from J, the junction contained 4 bases not matched to a gene. The CDR3 region is CASSAGTGNEKLFF. The CDR3 DNA follows: TGTGCCAGCAGCGCCGGGACAGGGAATGAAAAACTGTTTTTT.

The V and J genes are TRBV7-2 and TRBJ2-2; D not resolved. The V gene's germline CDR1 is SGHTA and CDR2 FQGNSA. The CDR3 runs 12 residues. The V end was cut by 5 bases, the J end by 8 bases, with 9 bases between. CDR3 DNA: TGTGCCAGCAGCCCACAACCGGGGGAGCTGTTTTTT. Its translation is CASSPQPGELFF.